These T cell receptor beta chains were read from a single sample in a study of T cell changes during pregnancy in multiple sclerosis. Method: immunoSEQ multiplex PCR; TCRdb's copy keeps in-frame clones and lacks some. The sample lists over 25,000 clones, about 89% occurring once. The sample was CD8+ T cells from peripheral blood mononuclear cells, taken before pregnancy. These receptors were taken from a female donor with multiple sclerosis, enrolled in a pregnancy study. CDR3s include the opening cysteine and the closing phenylalanine or tryptophan. D genes are given only for firm matches. Clone size is given for some rows only: seen once, a few or many times, or a class if the clone is expanded.

clone size,J gene,V gene,D gene,CDR3 protein,CDR3 DNA
few,TRBJ1-5,TRBV19,-,CASSETSSNQPQHF,TGTGCCAGTAGTGAGACAAGTAGCAATCAGCCCCAGCATTTT
-,TRBJ2-2,TRBV10-3,-,CAISDQGGNTGELFF,TGTGCCATCAGTGATCAGGGGGGGAACACCGGGGAGCTGTTTTTT
-,TRBJ2-7,TRBV27,-,CASSLSATREYEQYF,TGTGCCAGCAGTTTATCGGCGACTAGGGAGTACGAGCAGTACTTC
-,TRBJ2-2,TRBV7-9,TRBD1,CASNLRGTGDNTGELFF,TGTGCCAGCAACTTACGGGGCACAGGGGATAACACCGGGGAGCTGTTTTTT
-,TRBJ2-1,TRBV11-2,-,CASSSNRRLDYNEQFF,TGTGCCAGCAGCTCTAACCGAAGACTAGACTACAATGAGCAGTTCTTC
-,TRBJ1-3,TRBV29-1,-,CSVEGRGLSGNTIYF,TGCAGCGTTGAAGGAAGGGGTCTTTCTGGAAACACCATATATTTT
-,TRBJ2-7,TRBV6-5,-,CASSYSARSYEQYF,TGTGCCAGCAGTTACTCGGCTAGATCCTACGAGCAGTACTTC
medium-sized,TRBJ2-7,TRBV14,TRBD2,CASSQTSGRGYEQYF,TGTGCCAGCAGCCAAACTAGCGGGAGAGGATACGAGCAGTACTTC
-,TRBJ1-5,TRBV6-6,-,CASSIAGGNQPQHF,TGTGCCAGCAGTATAGCGGGGGGCAATCAGCCCCAGCATTTT
-,TRBJ1-2,TRBV13,-,CASSLGRNYGYTF,TGTGCCAGCAGCTTGGGCAGAAACTATGGCTACACCTTC
large,TRBJ1-1,TRBV7-9,-,CASSLLESEAFF,TGTGCCAGCAGCCTCTTGGAGAGTGAAGCTTTCTTT
-,TRBJ1-1,TRBV5-6,-,CASSSTDTPLVVAFF,TGTGCCAGCAGCTCGACAGATACTCCCTTGGTAGTAGCTTTCTTT
-,TRBJ2-1,TRBV18,-,CASSPPGFQGGNEQFF,TGTGCCAGCTCACCACCGGGTTTCCAGGGTGGGAATGAGCAGTTCTTC
-,TRBJ2-3,TRBV7-2,-,CASSLYTDTQYF,TGTGCCAGCAGCCTCTACACAGATACGCAGTATTTT
-,TRBJ2-1,TRBV6-4,TRBD2,CASSLLAGAYNEQFF,TGTGCCAGCAGCCTACTAGCGGGGGCCTACAATGAGCAGTTCTTC
-,TRBJ1-1,TRBV4-1,-,CASSQEGSANTEAFF,TGCGCCAGCAGCCAAGAAGGGAGCGCGAACACTGAAGCTTTCTTT
-,TRBJ1-1,TRBV6-1,-,CASTVLRMNTEAFF,TGTGCCAGCACGGTTCTGCGGATGAACACTGAAGCTTTCTTT
-,TRBJ1-2,TRBV29-1,-,CSVEIEGSNYGYTF,TGCAGCGTTGAAATCGAGGGATCTAACTATGGCTACACCTTC
-,TRBJ2-7,TRBV18,TRBD2,CASSPPGLARHLPGYEQYF,TGTGCCAGCTCACCACCGGGACTAGCGCGCCATCTCCCCGGGTACGAGCAGTACTTC
-,TRBJ2-3,TRBV30,-,CAWSVDWTQYF,TGTGCCTGGAGTGTAGACTGGACGCAGTATTTT
once,TRBJ2-7,TRBV11-2,-,CASNSLESEQYF,TGTGCCAGCAACAGCCTCGAGTCCGAGCAGTACTTC
-,TRBJ1-1,TRBV7-2,-,CASSLGGVNTEAFF,TGTGCCAGCAGCTTAGGTGGAGTTAACACTGAAGCTTTCTTT
-,TRBJ1-2,TRBV6-4,-,CASSDGPEYGYTF,TGTGCCAGCAGTGACGGTCCAGAATATGGCTACACCTTC
-,TRBJ2-7,TRBV9,TRBD2,CASSVGAGETYEQYF,TGTGCCAGCAGCGTTGGGGCGGGAGAGACCTACGAGCAGTACTTC
-,TRBJ2-7,TRBV27,-,CASSLSRSTAFYEQYF,TGTGCCAGCAGTTTATCGAGGTCTACTGCTTTCTACGAGCAGTACTTC
-,TRBJ2-1,TRBV7-5,-,CARSSRTSGGPEFF,TGTGCCAGAAGCTCACGGACTAGCGGGGGACCGGAGTTCTTC
-,TRBJ1-1,TRBV27,-,CASSNTGTTEAFF,TGTGCCAGCAGTAATACAGGGACCACTGAAGCTTTCTTT
-,TRBJ2-5,TRBV10-2,TRBD2,CASSPTSTSGEWGSQYF,TGCGCCAGCAGTCCCACCTCGACTAGCGGGGAGTGGGGTTCCCAGTACTTC
-,TRBJ2-7,TRBV27,-,CASSNSGYEQYF,TGTGCCAGCAGTAATAGCGGCTACGAGCAGTACTTC
-,TRBJ2-7,TRBV6-6,TRBD2,CASSPPGAGAHEQYF,TGTGCCAGCAGCCCTCCAGGCGCGGGAGCCCACGAGCAGTACTTC
-,TRBJ1-1,TRBV11-2,TRBD1,CASSLGGTGDTEAFF,TGTGCCAGCAGCTTAGGGGGGACAGGGGACACTGAAGCTTTCTTT
-,TRBJ1-2,TRBV6-6,-,CASSYGGNYGYTF,TGTGCCAGCAGTTACGGAGGGAACTATGGCTACACCTTC
-,TRBJ2-2,TRBV7-2,TRBD2,CASSFLPGGPGTGELFF,TGTGCCAGCAGCTTCCTCCCGGGAGGGCCGGGCACCGGGGAGCTGTTTTTT
-,TRBJ2-1,TRBV27,TRBD2,CASSYGLAGNEQFF,TGTGCCAGCAGTTATGGACTAGCGGGGAATGAGCAGTTCTTC
-,TRBJ2-1,TRBV28,-,CASSSVVRGNNEQFF,TGTGCCAGCAGTTCTGTGGTACGGGGTAACAATGAGCAGTTCTTC
-,TRBJ1-2,TRBV28,-,CATSDTFVSNYGYTF,TGTGCCACGTCGGACACGTTTGTTTCTAACTATGGCTACACCTTC
-,TRBJ2-1,TRBV10-3,-,CAISEAVEQFF,TGTGCCATCAGTGAGGCGGTCGAGCAGTTCTTC
-,TRBJ2-7,TRBV9,TRBD1,CASSLGQGVVHEQYF,TGTGCCAGCAGCTTAGGACAGGGGGTTGTACACGAGCAGTACTTC